The clone carrying this T cell receptor (beta chain) was seen more than once but under ten times. What it binds is unknown. The entry originates in a study of cytomegalovirus exposure and HLA in healthy donors. Germline V gene sequence: CDR1 MGHDK, CDR2 SYGVNS. V lost 2 bases to trimming and J lost 7 bases; unmatched junction nucleotides: 10. This CDR3 has 16 residues. Study conclusions and caveats: Donors were assumed by presence/absence analyses to have roughly uniform sequencing depth. The study recorded about 150 TCR beta chains that were cytomegalovirus-associated. HLA restriction was apparent for most CMV-associated TCR beta chains in a later analysis.

The primer mix had 60 Vbeta and 13 Jbeta primers. The protocol was immunoSEQ multiplex PCR, while the TCRdb copy is restricted to in-frame clones and leaves out a portion. Here the sample spans about 120,000 clones, approximately 15% being singletons. The TCR originated in a woman aged 18-35 years in good health and CMV-seronegative. The chain links TRBV25-1 to TRBJ2-5; 10 bases map to TRBD2. Material for sequencing was PBMCs. The CDR3, as DNA: TGTGCCAGCAGTGAACGTACAGCAGCGGGAGGGTTGACCCAGTACTTC. Amino acids: CASSERTAAGGLTQYF. Full variable domain (rest looked up from reference TRBV25-1 and TRBJ2-5): EADIYQTPRYLVIGTGKKITLECSQTMGHDKMYWYQQDPGMELHLIHYSYGVNSTEKGDLSSESTVSRIRTEHFPLTLESARPSHTSQYLCASSERTAAGGLTQYFGPGTRLLVL.